The 23 T cell receptor beta chains in this list originate from one sample, sequenced in a study of early T cells in non-severe SARS-CoV-2 infection. TCRdb fed the 5' RACE reads into MiXCR, producing one record per CDR3 protein. The table shows approximately 52,000 distinct CDR3 sequences, with about 8.2% occurring only once. Sample: whole blood. The receptors come from an adult who was a healthcare worker with PCR-confirmed SARS-CoV-2 infection or an uninfected control (not recorded which).

This clonotype was seen at least ten times. CDR3 sequence: CASRTRRLSTDTQYF. In DNA form, the CDR3 reads TGTGCCAGCAGAACCCGACGGCTGAGCACAGATACGCAGTATTTT. This chain joins TRBV6-5 and TRBJ2-3; no clear D. V was clipped by 6 bases and J by 0 bases, with 13 bases between them. The germline V gene has CDR1 MNHEY and CDR2 SVGAGI. This CDR3 contains 15 residues.

This clonotype was observed at least ten times. CDR3 DNA sequence: TGCAGTGCTAACAGAGAGACATTCAATGAGCAGTTCTTC. Protein product: CSANRETFNEQFF. The V call is TRBV20-1, the J call TRBJ2-1; the D is unclear. This CDR3 comprises 13 residues. Germline V lookup: CDR1 DFQATT, CDR2 SNEGSKA (reference sequence). V was shortened by 4 bases and J by 6 bases, with 13 bases between the two germline ends.

The table lists this clonotype with many counts. The gene calls are TRBV20-1 and TRBJ2-1, with 12 positions matching TRBD2. Germline values: CDR1 DFQATT, CDR2 SNEGSKA (reference sequence). V shed 4 bases, J shed 3 bases, and the junction held 4 bases outside the gene matches. The length of the CDR3 is 15 residues. This CDR3 is CSATWTSGIYNEQFF. The CDR3 DNA sequence: TGCAGTGCTACATGGACTAGCGGGATCTACAATGAGCAGTTCTTC.

This chain joins TRBV13 and TRBJ1-1; D might be TRBD1 (6 bases). The CDR3 is made up of 13 amino acids. Germline CDR1 is PRHDT and CDR2 is FYEKMQ (reference sequence). V lost 7 bases and J lost 0, with 9 bases in between. CDR3 loop: CASKQGLNTEAFF. CDR3 nucleotide sequence: TGTGCCAGCAAACAGGGTTTGAACACTGAAGCTTTCTTT. Filled out from reference TRBV13 and TRBJ1-1, the complete variable domain reads AAGVIQSPRHLIKEKRETATLKCYPIPRHDTVYWYQQGPGQDPQFLISFYEKMQSDKGSIPDRFSAQQFSDYHSELNMSSLELGDSALYFCASKQGLNTEAFFGQGTRLTVV.

At least ten counts were recorded for this clonotype. The rearrangement joins TRBV4-2 to TRBJ1-2, with 7 bases matching TRBD1. Germline CDR1 is LGHNA and CDR2 is YNFKEQ. V dropped 2 bases and J dropped 3; count of bases not matched to a gene: 6. The CDR3 spans 15 residues. In DNA form, the CDR3 reads TGTGCCAGCAGCCAAATTTCTACAGGGGACTATGGCTACACCTTC. Amino acids: CASSQISTGDYGYTF.

Only a few counts were recorded for this clonotype. The CDR3 region has the DNA TGCAGTGCTACACCCCCCCTGGGTAGTAATGAAAAACTGTTTTTT. Its translation is CSATPPLGSNEKLFF. The chain combines TRBV20-1 with TRBJ1-4; no reliable D call. Germline CDR1 and CDR2: DFQATT and SNEGSKA (reference sequence). Trimming cost V 4 bases and J 4 bases, with 16 bases left between them. This CDR3 spans 15 amino acids.

This clonotype appeared many times. The rearrangement uses TRBV20-1 and TRBJ2-1; TRBD1 might be the D (6 bases). The V end lost 6 bases, the J end lost 0 bases, and 15 bases lay between the germline ends. The CDR3 extends over 15 amino acids. Germline V lookup: CDR1 DFQATT, CDR2 SNEGSKA (reference sequence). This chain's CDR3 is CSAPDRQASYNEQFF. CDR3 DNA sequence: TGCAGTGCCCCAGATCGACAGGCCTCCTACAATGAGCAGTTCTTC.

The chain recombines TRBV5-1 with TRBJ2-5; possibly TRBD1 for D (7 bases). Trimming stripped 2 bases from V and 2 bases from J, with 13 bases between. Per germline, CDR1 SGHRS and CDR2 YFSETQ. The CDR3 contains 15 residues. The CDR3 here is CASSFGGTAQETQYF. The CDR3 DNA is TGCGCCAGCAGCTTTGGCGGGACAGCGCAAGAGACCCAGTACTTC.

This clonotype came up a few times. This chain's CDR3 is CASSKGQGRTEAFF. The CDR3 coding sequence is TGTGCCAGCAGCAAGGGACAGGGAAGGACTGAAGCTTTCTTT. V and J are TRBV5-4 and TRBJ1-1; 9 nucleotides match TRBD1. Per germline, CDR1 SGHNT and CDR2 YYREEE (reference sequence). The V segment lost 4 bases and the J segment 5 bases; nucleotides outside the gene matches: 6. This CDR3 is built from 14 residues.

This clonotype was seen at least ten times. The chain joins TRBV13 to TRBJ1-4; perhaps TRBD1 as D (6 bases). Germline lookup yields CDR1 PRHDT and CDR2 FYEKMQ (reference sequence). There are 14 residues in the CDR3. V lost 5 bases, J lost 7 bases, and 14 bases lay in between. CDR3: CASSPGGQGEKLFF. In nucleotides, the CDR3 is TGTGCCAGCAGCCCGGGGGGCCAGGGTGAAAAACTGTTTTTT.

This clonotype appeared a few times. This chain joins TRBV6-2 or TRBV6-3 and TRBJ2-2; no clear D. V lost 4 bases, J lost 6 bases, and 9 bases lay in between. This CDR3 region has 13 residues. The germline CDR1 and CDR2 sequences are MNHEY and SVGEGT. Here the CDR3 reads CASSSYLAGELFF. CDR3 nucleotides: TGTGCCAGCAGTTCGTACTTGGCCGGGGAGCTGTTTTTT.

J is TRBJ2-5 and V is TRBV5-1, with no clear D. V dropped 2 bases and J dropped 2 bases, with 7 bases sitting between them. Looked up from germline, CDR1 is SGHRS and CDR2 is YFSETQ. The CDR3 has 13 amino acids. The CDR3, as DNA: TGCGCCAGCAGCTTTGCCAGTCAAGAGACCCAGTACTTC. Translation: CASSFASQETQYF.

This clonotype was recorded many times. The genes are TRBV29-1 and TRBJ1-3; a possible D gene is TRBD1 (6 bases). Looked up from germline, CDR1 is SQVTM and CDR2 is ANQGSEA. Trimming took off 6 bases at V and 3 bases at J, with 15 bases between the two ends. The CDR3 runs 14 residues. The CDR3 sequence is CSVGIGGYGNTIYF. The CDR3 nucleotides read TGCAGCGTGGGAATAGGGGGTTATGGAAACACCATATATTTT. The whole variable domain, filled in from reference TRBV29-1 and TRBJ1-3, reads SAVISQKPSRDICQRGTSLTIQCQVDSQVTMMFWYRQQPGQSLTLIATANQGSEATYESGFVIDKFPISRPNLTFSTLTVSNMSPEDSSIYLCSVGIGGYGNTIYFGEGSWLTVV.

This clonotype was seen only a few times. This chain links TRBV7-9 with TRBJ1-4; tentative D call: TRBD1 (6 bases). V lost 4 bases and J 5 bases, leaving 14 bases between the germline ends. The CDR3 loop spans 15 amino acids. The V gene's germline CDR1 is SEHNR and CDR2 FQNEAQ (reference sequence). The CDR3 sequence: CASSSYRDLNEKLFF. Here the CDR3 DNA reads TGTGCCAGCAGCTCCTACAGGGATCTAAATGAAAAACTGTTTTTT.

The rearrangement links TRBV5-6 to TRBJ1-1; unclear D gene. Looked up from germline, CDR1 is SGHDT and CDR2 is YYEEEE. The CDR3 covers 15 residues. The ends were cut back, 0 bases at V and 0 bases at J, with 9 bases in the middle. The CDR3 loop is CASSLDSLMNTEAFF. The CDR3 nucleotides are TGTGCCAGCAGCTTGGACAGTCTGATGAACACTGAAGCTTTCTTT. The full variable domain, rest sourced from reference TRBV5-6 and TRBJ1-1, is DAGVTQSPTHLIKTRGQQVTLRCSPKSGHDTVSWYQQALGQGPQFIFQYYEEEERQRGNFPDRFSGHQFPNYSSELNVNALLLGDSALYLCASSLDSLMNTEAFFGQGTRLTVV.

This clonotype occurred a few times. As DNA, the CDR3 is TGTGCCAGCTCACCAAGGAGCGGGGAGAACACTGAAGCTTTCTTT. It is translated as CASSPRSGENTEAFF. The V call is TRBV18, the J call TRBJ1-1, with no clear D. Germline V CDR1 and CDR2: KGHSH, LQKENI. The length of the CDR3 is 15 residues. Trimming cost V 2 bases and J 1 base, with 11 bases left between them.

This chain uses TRBV7-6 with TRBJ2-7; D gene uncertain. This CDR3 is built from 18 residues. Looked up from germline, CDR1 is SGHVS and CDR2 is FNYEAQ. Trimming shortened V by 2 bases and J by 0 bases, and 20 bases separated the two germline ends. The CDR3 reads CASSLLRLVVEISYEQYF. CDR3 DNA sequence: TGTGCCAGCAGCTTATTGAGGCTGGTCGTAGAAATCTCCTACGAGCAGTACTTC.

The CDR3 loop is CASSPGQGYTEAFF. For the CDR3, the DNA is TGTGCCAGCAGCCCCGGACAGGGGTACACTGAAGCTTTCTTT. This sequence joins TRBV6-5 and TRBJ1-1; TRBD1 agrees at 9 bases. This CDR3 comprises 14 residues. J gave up 3 bases and V 6 bases, and 5 bases lay outside the gene matches. Germline V gene data show CDR1 as MNHEY and CDR2 as SVGAGI.

This clonotype has only a few counts. The chain links TRBV27 to TRBJ1-2; weak D call: TRBD1 (6 bases). Germline V gene sequence: CDR1 MNHEY, CDR2 SMNVEV (reference sequence). Trimming removed 3 bases at V and 0 bases at J, with 17 bases between. This CDR3 has 17 residues. The CDR3, as DNA: TGTGCCAGCAGTTTTTTAAGGGGGTCGGTAGCTAACTATGGCTACACCTTC. Translated: CASSFLRGSVANYGYTF.

This clonotype was found many times. In DNA, the CDR3 is TGCAGTGCTAGGGCCTCCACTGAAGCTTTCTTT. Protein: CSARASTEAFF. The chain joins TRBV20-1 to TRBJ1-1; no clear D. This CDR3 spans 11 amino acids. V lost 3 bases, J lost 4 bases, and 6 bases lay in between. Germline loops: CDR1 DFQATT, CDR2 SNEGSKA (reference sequence).

This clonotype was seen at least ten times. The V call is TRBV18, the J call TRBJ2-5; no reliable D call. CDR1 and CDR2 (germline): KGHSH, LQKENI. The V end was cut by 0 bases, the J end by 5 bases, with 4 bases between. This CDR3 spans 12 amino acids. The CDR3 sequence is CASSPPSETQYF. In DNA form, the CDR3 reads TGTGCCAGCTCACCACCGAGTGAGACCCAGTACTTC.

This clonotype was counted at least ten times. The chain carries TRBV20-1 and TRBJ2-3; D not certain. Germline CDR1 is DFQATT and CDR2 is SNEGSKA (reference sequence). The CDR3 sequence is 16 residues long. V was shortened by 3 bases and J by 3 bases, with 19 bases between the two germline ends. The CDR3 DNA reads TGCAGTGCTAGTTCCCCGAGACTGGCGGAAACAGATACGCAGTATTTT. Translating it yields CSASSPRLAETDTQYF.

This clonotype was seen at least ten times. The rearrangement links TRBV19 to TRBJ2-7; D ambiguous. V dropped 5 bases and J dropped 2 bases, with 10 bases sitting between them. CDR3 length: 13 amino acids. Per germline, CDR1 LNHDA and CDR2 SQIVND (reference sequence). CDR3 residues: CASSPQPAYEQYF. CDR3 DNA sequence: TGTGCCAGTAGTCCGCAGCCGGCCTACGAGCAGTACTTC.